This TCR beta chain emerged from a study of control samples from healthy donors and cancer patients. This CDR3 spans 14 amino acids. Trimming took 5 bases from V and 8 from J, leaving 16 bases between them. The germline V gene encodes CDR1 SGHTA and CDR2 FQGTGA. TCRdb's copy holds only in-frame clones and misses some; the assay was immunoSEQ multiplex PCR. The data hold some 250,000 clones, with about 80% observed a single time. Input material: PBMCs. This TCR derives from a woman aged 55-69 years with lung cancer. The chain links TRBV7-3 to TRBJ1-3; perhaps TRBD1 as D (5 bases). The CDR3 reads CASSPPQRGHTIYF. The CDR3 bases are TGTGCCAGCAGCCCCCCTCAAAGGGGACACACCATATATTTT.